Reported below is one T cell receptor (beta chain). The data were taken from a study of response to subunit inactivated influenza vaccine. CDR3 length equals 14 residues. From germline, CDR1 is MNHEY and CDR2 SVGEGT. The junction had 6 bases not matched to a gene; V was cut back by 6 bases and J by 9 bases. TCRdb re-analysed the RT-PCR reads in MiXCR, keeping a single row per CDR3 protein. The sample includes about 570,000 distinct CDR3 sequences, around 10% of them seen just once. These data were also filed under a second study, of T cells expressing NK-cell markers. Per that paper: A 5'RACE template switching approach incorporating UMIs was used to make TCR beta cDNA.

The specimen comprised PBMCs from blood, sampled on the day of vaccination. This TCR derives from a man in his fifties or sixties who received an inactivated influenza vaccine. The chain links TRBV6-2 or TRBV6-3 to TRBJ2-1, with 12 positions matching TRBD2. The CDR3 sequence: CASRRLAGVGEQFF. CDR3 bases: TGTGCCAGCAGGAGACTAGCGGGAGTGGGTGAGCAGTTCTTC.